This TCR beta chain was observed in a study of T cells in Graves' hyperthyroidism and ophthalmopathy (dated by TCRdb to between 2018 and 2020). Describing the broader study: Peripheral blood samples were taken at the time of initial diagnosis, prior to any treatment. A discovery cohort of around 100 patients, about 40 with Graves' ophthalmopathy and 55 to 65 with stable Graves' hyperthyroidism, was used to find distinguishing TCR V-J signatures. An independent validation cohort of 18 to 20 hyperthyroidism patients and 17 patients who later progressed to ophthalmopathy tested prospective prediction of ophthalmopathy. The roughly 91 discovery patients were randomly divided into training and test sets at a 7:3 ratio. Thyroid tissue and blood T-cell repertoires from more than five Graves' hyperthyroidism patients were also compared in the study. After sampling, hyperthyroidism patients received methimazole starting at 30 mg daily, and ophthalmopathy patients received high-dose intravenous methylprednisolone. TCR Vbeta CDR3 sequencing of 130 to 150 peripheral blood samples (under 45 ophthalmopathy, 75 to 80 hyperthyroidism and approximately 17 progressor patients) is reported in the paper.

The TCR beta CDR3 regions were amplified from RNA transcripts. The TCR CDR3 was subjected to a first round of RT-PCR using the HTBI primer set and the Qiagen OneStep RT-PCR kit. A second multiplex PCR round built the libraries, followed by size selection and purification. Sequencing of the libraries was done on an Illumina HiSeq2000 using paired-end 100 bp reads. As for the original processing: SOAPnuke was used to process the raw data, with reads discarded if the reads contained adapters or uncalled bases, had a mean Phred below 15, or lacked an exact constant-primer or identifier match. COPE v1.2.5 was used to merge the high-quality paired reads, and each unique nucleotide sequence was defined as a clonotype. MiTCR v1.1 was used to align the clonotypes against IMGT TRBV, TRBD and TRBJ reference segments. Only V-J combinations with frequency above 0.0001, covering about 99% of repertoires, were analysed. A TCS score was defined as the ratio between F50 (clonal expansion) and ExV (chaos), using BLOSUM62-based TCRdist between CDR3 peptides within each V-J. Welch's t-statistics and random forest reduced 500 to 550 V-J features to 13, which were used in a naive Bayes classifier (R e1071). TCRdb ran its own pipeline on the public reads, namely fastp trimming at Q25 and MiXCR clone calling, and kept in-frame beta chains. Identical CDR3 protein sequences are pooled into one entry, listed with their most common genes and DNA. These V and J calls are TCRdb output, not the study's own analysis. A total of under 350,000 distinct CDR3 sequences appear in this sample, about 14% of them only once. The ten largest clones represent approximately 8.6% of the sample.

The V and J ends are trimmed by 6 bases and 2 bases, leaving 10 bases between them. Counted from cysteine to phenylalanine, this CDR3 has 12 amino acids. Only the CDR3 part of the read is kept: 36 bases, read in frame from the first base. CDR1 is given as DFQATT and CDR2 as SNEGSKA, both from the germline V gene (reference sequence). Overall study results and their limits: During validation, the model predicted progression to ophthalmopathy a median of around 7 months ahead of onset, with just under 71% sensitivity and around 73% specificity. A 13 V-J signature model separated ophthalmopathy from stable hyperthyroidism, with approximately 87% sensitivity and 81% to 83% specificity in cross-validation and 80%/75% in testing. Most expanded thyroid clonotypes (frequency above 0.001) were also detected in blood, a finding suggesting that blood repertoires may reflect thyroid immune responses. Sample size was not statistically predetermined, and blinding of investigators to group allocation was not performed.

Hyperthyroidism patients were newly diagnosed, with disease duration under 2 months, and aged 18 to 65 years. The study excluded patients with uncontrolled infections, other autoimmune diseases, pregnancy or lactation. Diagnoses were established on the basis of clinical symptoms, serum thyroxine and TRAb, thyroid ultrasound, and orbital computed tomography. For progressor patients, blood was drawn at the first diagnosis of hyperthyroidism, before any ophthalmopathy symptoms had appeared. PBMCs were separated from over 9 ml of fresh peripheral blood using Ficoll-Paque density gradient centrifugation. Progressor patients were initially diagnosed with Graves' hyperthyroidism and developed ophthalmopathy during follow-up. Total RNA was extracted with Trizol reagent, and quality was checked on an Agilent 2100 Bioanalyzer. This clonotype was observed at least ten times. This clone's antigen is unknown. Base-call qualities are not available, and no considerably larger clone is one nucleotide away.

The chain is encoded by TRBV20-1 joined to TRBJ2-5; the D region may be TRBD1 or TRBD2, each matching 5 bases equally. The sample was blood. The TCR was taken from a woman between 25 and 40 years old with Graves' hyperthyroidism that later progressed to Graves' ophthalmopathy. The CDR3 is CSASGRQETQYF. The DNA sequence is given as TGCAGTGCATCGGGACGTCAAGAGACCCAGTACTTC.